The 25 T cell receptor beta chains given below trace back to one sample, sequenced in a study of long-term antiretroviral therapy in people with HIV. Sequencing relied on immunoSEQ assay v3.0, run at survey level. The protocol was immunoSEQ multiplex PCR, while the TCRdb copy is restricted to in-frame clones and leaves out a portion. This table holds over 15,000 clones, approximately 94% found once. The sequenced sample was unsorted PBMCs, obtained nearly 6.5 years after starting antiretroviral therapy. The receptors were gathered from a woman in her 50s with HIV.

The rearrangement links TRBV7-3 to TRBJ2-2; 13 bases are shared with TRBD2. After removal of 4 bases from V and 6 bases from J, the junction contained 5 bases not matched to a gene. The CDR3 sequence is 16 residues long. The V gene's germline CDR1 is SGHTA and CDR2 FQGTGA. For the CDR3, the DNA is TGTGCCAGCAGCTCGACTAGCGGGAGGACGGCCGGGGAGCTGTTTTTT. Its protein is CASSSTSGRTAGELFF.

The J gene is TRBJ2-2, the V gene TRBV14, with 8 bases aligning to TRBD1. CDR1 and CDR2 (germline): SGHDN, FVKESK. Losses at the gene ends were 5 bases for V and 4 bases for J; bases not matched to a gene: 6. CDR3 size: 15 residues. CDR3 sequence reads: CASSLATGVTGELFF. The CDR3 DNA is TGTGCCAGCAGCTTAGCGACAGGGGTCACCGGGGAGCTGTTTTTT. The full variable domain, rest sourced from reference TRBV14 and TRBJ2-2, is EAGVTQFPSHSVIEKGQTVTLRCDPISGHDNLYWYRRVMGKEIKFLLHFVKESKQDESGMPNNRFLAERTGGTYSTLKVQPAELEDSGVYFCASSLATGVTGELFFGEGSRLTVL.

The V call is TRBV19, the J call TRBJ2-7; 8 bases are a match to TRBD1. Per germline, CDR1 LNHDA and CDR2 SQIVND (reference sequence). This CDR3 is built from 14 residues. The V and J ends lost 3 bases and 3 bases, in that order; junction bases with no gene match: 4. CDR3 sequence reads: CASSMGTGDYEQYF. In DNA form, the CDR3 reads TGTGCCAGTAGTATGGGGACAGGAGACTACGAGCAGTACTTC.

The gene calls are TRBV27 and TRBJ2-3; perhaps TRBD2 as D (6 bases). Germline CDR1 MNHEY, CDR2 SMNVEV (reference sequence). The CDR3 spans 14 residues. Trimming cost V 5 bases and J 2 bases, with 11 bases left between them. The CDR3 DNA follows: TGTGCCAGCAGTGAACTAGCCCCCACAGATACGCAGTATTTT. Protein: CASSELAPTDTQYF.

The chain employs TRBV6-6 and TRBJ1-5; TRBD1 might be the D (6 bases). V lost 0 bases and J 5 bases, leaving 11 bases between the germline ends. The CDR3 runs to 15 residues. The germline CDR1 and CDR2 sequences are MNHNY and SVGAGI (reference sequence). The CDR3 loop is CASSYSAGVDQPQHF. The CDR3 DNA reads as TGTGCCAGCAGTTACTCTGCAGGGGTTGATCAGCCCCAGCATTTT.

The gene calls are TRBV6-6 and TRBJ2-7, with 10 positions matching TRBD2. Germline lookup yields CDR1 MNHNY and CDR2 SVGAGI (reference sequence). Germline trimming cut 7 bases from V and 5 bases from J; bases unmatched to any gene: 8. The CDR3 contains 14 residues. The CDR3 is CASTLAGGSNEQYF. CDR3 nucleotide sequence: TGTGCCAGCACTTTAGCGGGAGGTAGCAACGAGCAGTACTTC.

The chain is built from TRBV5-1 and TRBJ1-3, with 8 bases fitting TRBD1. Germline V gives CDR1 SGHRS, CDR2 YFSETQ. The CDR3 consists of 16 residues. V gave up 0 bases and J gave up 3 bases; unmatched junction bases: 5. The CDR3, as DNA: TGCGCCAGCAGCTTGGCCGGACAGGGTGTTGGAAACACCATATATTTT. Translated: CASSLAGQGVGNTIYF.

The CDR3 coding sequence is TGCGCCAGCAGCTTGCTCCAAGAGACCCAGTACTTC. Translated, it gives CASSLLQETQYF. The chain uses TRBV5-1 and TRBJ2-5; D is unclear. This CDR3 has 12 amino acids. V gave up 1 base and J gave up 1 base, with 2 bases separating them. Germline V gene data show CDR1 as SGHRS and CDR2 as YFSETQ. The full variable domain, rest sourced from reference TRBV5-1 and TRBJ2-5, is KAGVTQTPRYLIKTRGQQVTLSCSPISGHRSVSWYQQTPGQGLQFLFEYFSETQRNKGNFPGRFSGRQFSNSRSEMNVSTLELGDSALYLCASSLLQETQYFGPGTRLLVL.

The V gene is TRBV7-9, the J gene TRBJ2-1; 7 bases align to TRBD2. Germline V gene sequence: CDR1 SEHNR, CDR2 FQNEAQ (reference sequence). The junction had 15 bases not matched to a gene; V was cut back by 5 bases and J by 8 bases. The CDR3 has 16 amino acids. The CDR3 is CASSPRKLATEDEQFF. The CDR3 DNA follows: TGTGCCAGCAGCCCCCGGAAACTAGCGACAGAGGATGAGCAGTTCTTC.

The chain employs TRBV11-2 and TRBJ2-1, with TRBD1 matching 9 bases. This CDR3 comprises 13 residues. Unmatched junction bases numbered 5, after V lost 8 bases and J lost 6 bases. Germline V gene lookup returns CDR1 SGHAT and CDR2 FQNNGV. The CDR3 spells CASLQGAANEQFF. The CDR3 DNA reads as TGTGCCAGCCTACAGGGGGCAGCCAATGAGCAGTTCTTC.

V is TRBV28 and J is TRBJ1-6; unclear D gene. The CDR3 contains 15 residues. V lost 3 bases, J lost 5 bases, and 11 bases lay in between. The germline V gene has CDR1 MDHEN and CDR2 SYDVKM. CDR3: CASSFWASNNSPLHF. The CDR3 nucleotides are TGTGCCAGCAGTTTTTGGGCTAGTAATAATTCACCCCTCCACTTT.

The chain joins TRBV7-2 to TRBJ2-7; D is unresolved. This CDR3 has 12 residues. Germline CDR1 and CDR2: SGHTA and FQGNSA. V lost 2 bases and J lost 1, with 3 bases in between. CDR3 nucleotide sequence: TGTGCCAGCAGCTTAAATTCCTACGAGCAGTACTTC. Amino acids: CASSLNSYEQYF.

The rearrangement joins TRBV28 to TRBJ1-3; D is uncertain. V was clipped by 7 bases and J by 0 bases, with 4 bases between them. The germline gives CDR1 MDHEN, CDR2 SYDVKM. CDR3 length equals 12 residues. The CDR3 is CASTSSGNTIYF. The DNA of the CDR3 is TGTGCCAGCACAAGCTCTGGAAACACCATATATTTT. Full variable domain (remainder filled in from reference TRBV28 and TRBJ1-3): DVKVTQSSRYLVKRTGEKVFLECVQDMDHENMFWYRQDPGLGLRLIYFSYDVKMKEKGDIPEGYSVSREKKERFSLILESASTNQTSMYLCASTSSGNTIYFGEGSWLTVV.

The chain is built from TRBV11-2 and TRBJ1-2; D gene ambiguous. This CDR3 has 16 amino acids. Germline V gene lookup returns CDR1 SGHAT and CDR2 FQNNGV. V was cut by 0 bases and J by 6 bases, with 17 bases left in between. CDR3: CASSLDLIPGPNGYTF. In nucleotides, the CDR3 is TGTGCCAGCAGCTTAGATTTGATCCCGGGTCCCAATGGCTACACCTTC.

The table lists this clone with a count of one. V is TRBV19 and J is TRBJ1-2; D is perhaps TRBD1 (6 bases). V lost 11 bases to trimming and J lost 0 bases, with 13 bases between them. The germline V gene encodes CDR1 LNHDA and CDR2 SQIVND (reference sequence). The CDR3 sequence is 13 residues long. CDR3 protein: CASRGGANYGYTF. The CDR3 DNA sequence: TGTGCCTCAAGAGGGGGAGCTAACTATGGCTACACCTTC.

The V gene is TRBV15, the J gene TRBJ2-3, with D perhaps TRBD2 (6 bases). The CDR3 length is 16 residues. Trimming took 6 bases from V and 0 from J, leaving 16 bases between them. Germline CDR1 is LNHNV and CDR2 is YYDKDF (reference sequence). CDR3 bases: TGTGCCACCAGTCCGGGACTGCTTATTAGCACAGATACGCAGTATTTT. Amino acid sequence: CATSPGLLISTDTQYF.

Here the CDR3 DNA reads TGTGCCAGCAGCCCACCGGAAGCGGGAGTGGCTCACGAGCAGTACTTC. Translating it yields CASSPPEAGVAHEQYF. The V gene is TRBV7-2, the J gene TRBJ2-7; 8 bases map to TRBD2. This CDR3 has 16 residues. CDR1 and CDR2 from the germline V gene are SGHTA and FQGNSA. With V trimmed by 5 bases and J by 5 bases, 14 bases remained unmatched.

The gene calls are TRBV27 and TRBJ2-6; tentatively, D is TRBD1 (6 bases). V lost 6 bases to trimming and J lost 0 bases, with 9 bases between them. Germline CDR1 MNHEY, CDR2 SMNVEV (reference sequence). The CDR3 extends over 15 amino acids. The chain's CDR3 is CASSKGGSGANVLTF. For the CDR3, the DNA is TGTGCCAGCAGCAAAGGGGGCTCTGGGGCCAACGTCCTGACTTTC. The full variable domain, its missing parts supplied by reference TRBV27 and TRBJ2-6, is EAQVTQNPRYLITVTGKKLTVTCSQNMNHEYMSWYRQDPGLGLRQIYYSMNVEVTDKGDVPEGYKVSRKEKRNFPLILESPSPNQTSLYFCASSKGGSGANVLTFGAGSRLTVL.

V gene TRBV5-1 combines with J gene TRBJ2-2, with D tentatively TRBD1 (5 bases). The CDR3 loop spans 15 amino acids. Trimming pared 0 bases from V and 2 bases from J, leaving 8 bases between. Germline V gene lookup returns CDR1 SGHRS and CDR2 YFSETQ. CDR3 in DNA: TGCGCCAGCAGCTTGGGCCAGGGTAACACCGGGGAGCTGTTTTTT. Its translation: CASSLGQGNTGELFF.

V and J are TRBV7-3 and TRBJ2-7; D remains ambiguous. V was trimmed by 1 base and J by 3 bases, leaving 7 bases between them. Germline CDR1 is SGHTA and CDR2 is FQGTGA. This CDR3 is 13 amino acids long. CDR3 coding DNA: TGTGCCAGCAGCTTAAGTCGAGGCTACGAGCAGTACTTC. This sequence encodes CASSLSRGYEQYF.

In DNA, the CDR3 is TGTGCCAGCAGCTTTGGGGCTTCCTACGAGCAGTACTTC. Translating it yields CASSFGASYEQYF. The chain has TRBV7-8 and TRBJ2-7, with D possibly TRBD1 on 5 matching bases. The germline V gene has CDR1 SGHVS and CDR2 FQNEAQ. V was clipped by 3 bases and J by 1 base, with 7 bases between them. The CDR3 sequence is 13 residues long.

The chain carries TRBV2 and TRBJ2-4; D uncertain. CDR1 is SNHLY, CDR2 FYNNEI, per germline. The length of the CDR3 is 13 residues. Trimming took off 4 bases at V and 2 bases at J, with 6 bases between the two ends. CDR3 DNA sequence: TGTGCCAGCAGTGTCTTGACCAAAAACATTCAGTACTTC. It encodes CASSVLTKNIQYF.

The rearrangement uses TRBV16 and TRBJ2-1; D may correspond to TRBD1 or TRBD2 (5 bases each). V was cut by 0 bases and J by 7 bases, with 13 bases left in between. The CDR3 is made up of 15 amino acids. Germline-derived CDR1 and CDR2 are KGHSY and FQNENV. The CDR3: CASSQSGRGRNEQFF. The CDR3 nucleotides read TGTGCCAGCAGCCAATCGGGGCGAGGGCGGAATGAGCAGTTCTTC.

This chain links TRBV5-1 with TRBJ2-7; 14 bases match TRBD2. The V gene's germline CDR1 is SGHRS and CDR2 YFSETQ. CDR3 length: 16 residues. After removal of 4 bases from V and 6 bases from J, the junction contained 9 bases not matched to a gene. In DNA form, the CDR3 reads TGCGCCAGCAGCCTTCCCGGGACTAGCGGGAGCGGCGAGCAGTACTTC. It yields the protein CASSLPGTSGSGEQYF.

This chain uses TRBV19 with TRBJ1-5; D is unresolved. Trimming left V 6 bases short and J 3 bases short, with 15 bases between. CDR1 is LNHDA and CDR2 is SQIVND in the germline V gene (reference sequence). The CDR3 loop spans 15 amino acids. The DNA of the CDR3 is TGTGCCAGTAGCTCCGCAGGCCGGGACAATCAGCCCCAGCATTTT. It specifies CASSSAGRDNQPQHF.